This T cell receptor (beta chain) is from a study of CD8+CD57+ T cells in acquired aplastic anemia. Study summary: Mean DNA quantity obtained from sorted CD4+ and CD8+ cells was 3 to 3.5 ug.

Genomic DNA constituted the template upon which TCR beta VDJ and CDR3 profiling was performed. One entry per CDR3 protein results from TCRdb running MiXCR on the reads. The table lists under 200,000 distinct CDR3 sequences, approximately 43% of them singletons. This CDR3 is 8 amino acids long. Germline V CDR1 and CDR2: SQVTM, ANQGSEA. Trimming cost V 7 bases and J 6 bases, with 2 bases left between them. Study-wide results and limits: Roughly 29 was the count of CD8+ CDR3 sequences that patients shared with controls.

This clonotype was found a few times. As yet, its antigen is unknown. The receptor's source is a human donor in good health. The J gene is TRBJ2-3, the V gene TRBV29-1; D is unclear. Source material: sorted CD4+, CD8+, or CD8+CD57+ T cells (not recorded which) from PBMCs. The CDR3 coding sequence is TGCAGCGCCGATACGCAGTATTTT. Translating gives CSADTQYF.